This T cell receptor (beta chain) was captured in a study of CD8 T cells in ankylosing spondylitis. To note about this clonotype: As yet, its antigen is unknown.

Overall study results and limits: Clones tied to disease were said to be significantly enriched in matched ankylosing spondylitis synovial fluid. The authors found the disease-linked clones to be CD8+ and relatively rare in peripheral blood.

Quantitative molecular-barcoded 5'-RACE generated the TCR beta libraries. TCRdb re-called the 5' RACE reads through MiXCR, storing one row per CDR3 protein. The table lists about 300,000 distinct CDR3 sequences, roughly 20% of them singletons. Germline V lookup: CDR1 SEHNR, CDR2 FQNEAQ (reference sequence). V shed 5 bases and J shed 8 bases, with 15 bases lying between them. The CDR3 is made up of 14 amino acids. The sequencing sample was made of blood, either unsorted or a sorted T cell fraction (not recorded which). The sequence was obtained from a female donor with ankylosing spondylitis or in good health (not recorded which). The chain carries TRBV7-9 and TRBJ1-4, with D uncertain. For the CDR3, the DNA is TGTGCCAGCAGCCCCTCGGGCGCGGGCGAAAAACTGTTTTTT. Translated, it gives CASSPSGAGEKLFF.